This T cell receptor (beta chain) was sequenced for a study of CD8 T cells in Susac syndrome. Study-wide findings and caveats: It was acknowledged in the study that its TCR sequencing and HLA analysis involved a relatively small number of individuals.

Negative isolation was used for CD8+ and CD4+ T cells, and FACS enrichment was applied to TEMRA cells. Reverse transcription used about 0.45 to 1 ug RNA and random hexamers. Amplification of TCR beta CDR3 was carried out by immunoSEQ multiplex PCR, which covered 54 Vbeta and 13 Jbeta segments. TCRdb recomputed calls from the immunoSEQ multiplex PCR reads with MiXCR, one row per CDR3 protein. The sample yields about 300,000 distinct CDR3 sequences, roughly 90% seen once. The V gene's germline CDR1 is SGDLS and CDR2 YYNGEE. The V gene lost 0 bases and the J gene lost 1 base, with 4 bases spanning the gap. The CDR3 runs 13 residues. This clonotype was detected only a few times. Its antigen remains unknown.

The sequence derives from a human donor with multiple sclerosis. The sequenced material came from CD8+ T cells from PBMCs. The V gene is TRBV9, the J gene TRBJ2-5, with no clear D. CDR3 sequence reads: CASSVDSQETQYF. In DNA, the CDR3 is TGTGCCAGCAGCGTAGATTCCCAAGAGACCCAGTACTTC.